The 23 T cell receptor beta chains given below trace back to one sample, sequenced in a study of T cells in Graves' hyperthyroidism and ophthalmopathy. RNA transcripts yielded amplified TCR beta CDR3 regions. In the first-round RT-PCR of the TCR CDR3, the HTBI primer set was used. TCRdb fed the multiplex PCR reads into MiXCR, producing one record per CDR3 protein. The table records 200,000 to 250,000 distinct CDR3 sequences, around 24% of them present only once. The sequencing input was blood. These receptor sequences come from a middle-aged woman with Graves' ophthalmopathy.

This clonotype showed up many times. The chain has TRBV7-2 and TRBJ2-7; 7 bases agree with TRBD1. J gave up 7 bases and V 1 base, and 4 bases lay outside the gene matches. The V gene's germline CDR1 is SGHTA and CDR2 FQGNSA. The CDR3 contains 13 residues. DNA of the CDR3: TGTGCCAGCAGCTTAGTCTCGACAGGGGAGCAGTACTTC. It translates to CASSLVSTGEQYF.

The table lists this clonotype with many counts. The gene calls are TRBV28 and TRBJ2-6; perhaps TRBD1 as D (5 bases). The CDR3 sequence is 16 residues long. CDR1 is MDHEN, CDR2 SYDVKM, per germline. V lost 4 bases, J lost 0 bases, and 10 bases lay in between. The CDR3 sequence is CASSWIQVSGANVLTF. As DNA, the CDR3 is TGTGCCAGCAGTTGGATACAGGTCTCTGGGGCCAACGTCCTGACTTTC.

In its sample, this clonotype was seen many times. This chain links TRBV20-1 with TRBJ2-7; D is ambiguous. Trimming cost V 7 bases and J 4 bases, with 11 bases left between them. The germline V gene has CDR1 DFQATT and CDR2 SNEGSKA (reference sequence). The CDR3 length is 11 residues. The CDR3 sequence: CSGGVSYEQYF. CDR3 nucleotide sequence: TGCAGTGGTGGGGTCTCGTACGAGCAGTACTTC.

This clonotype was counted at least ten times. V and J are TRBV30 and TRBJ1-1; 7 nucleotides match TRBD1. The CDR3 is 14 amino acids. V was pared by 2 bases and J by 3 bases, with 6 bases of the junction left unmatched. Germline CDR1 reads GTSNPN; CDR2 reads SVGIG (reference sequence). For the CDR3, the DNA is TGTGCCTGGAGTTACAGGGGCTCCTACACTGAAGCTTTCTTT. This gives the protein CAWSYRGSYTEAFF.

This clonotype was seen a handful of times. A much larger clonotype is one base distant, so this may be a read error. The chain couples TRBV11-2 to TRBJ2-2, with a possible D match to TRBD1 (5 bases). Germline assignment: CDR1 SGHAT and CDR2 FQNNGV. This CDR3 is built from 15 residues. The CDR3 sequence is CVSSFRGFDTGELFF. CDR3 DNA sequence: TGTGTCAGCAGCTTTAGGGGTTTTGACACCGGGGAGCTGTTTTTT.

This clonotype came up many times. The chain employs TRBV7-9 and TRBJ1-1, with 9 bases identical to TRBD1. Germline CDR1 and CDR2: SEHNR and FQNEAQ (reference sequence). V was clipped by 5 bases and J by 5 bases; unmatched bases: 9. CDR3 length: 15 residues. CDR3 amino acids: CASSLGTGRLTEAFF. As DNA, the CDR3 is TGTGCCAGCAGCCTCGGGACAGGGAGGTTGACTGAAGCTTTCTTT.

The CDR3 reads CSARDIGGGELFF. The DNA of the CDR3 is TGCAGTGCTAGAGATATCGGGGGCGGGGAGCTGTTTTTT. The chain is built from TRBV20-1 and TRBJ2-2; D is perhaps TRBD2 (6 bases). Trimming pared 0 bases from V and 7 bases from J, leaving 9 bases between. The CDR3 is made up of 13 amino acids. The germline gives CDR1 DFQATT, CDR2 SNEGSKA (reference sequence).

This clonotype has ten or more counts. The chain joins TRBV29-1 to TRBJ2-7; possible D gene TRBD2, 5 bases. V was pared by 3 bases and J by 9 bases, with 15 bases between. The germline gives CDR1 SQVTM, CDR2 ANQGSEA. This CDR3 contains 12 residues. The CDR3: CSVDGSGGGQYF. The CDR3 DNA reads TGCAGCGTTGACGGTTCGGGTGGAGGGCAGTACTTC.

In regard to this clonotype: With a much larger clone just one base away, this may be a read error. J is TRBJ2-7 and V is TRBV20-1, with D uncertain. The CDR3 consists of 14 residues. Between the trimmed V and J ends, which lost 6 bases and 2 bases, there was a span of 17 bases. Germline V gene sequence: CDR1 DFQATT, CDR2 SNEGSKA (reference sequence). In DNA, the CDR3 is TGCAGTGCCCGGACGCAACCCGCCGCCTACGAGCAGTACTTC. The encoded protein is CSARTQPAAYEQYF.

The rearrangement uses TRBV6-5 and TRBJ2-7; D might be TRBD1 or TRBD2, each matching 5 bases. CDR1 is MNHEY, CDR2 SVGAGI, per germline. The CDR3 is 15 amino acids. V gave up 2 bases and J gave up 1 base, with 12 bases separating them. CDR3 DNA: TGTGCCAGCAGTTACCGCCGGGGCAGTTCCTACGAGCAGTACTTC. This encodes CASSYRRGSSYEQYF.

This clonotype has at least ten counts. The rearrangement joins TRBV29-1 to TRBJ2-5, with D tentatively TRBD1 (7 bases). Trimming shortened V by 7 bases and J by 2 bases, and 14 bases separated the two germline ends. The CDR3 runs 13 residues. CDR1 is SQVTM, CDR2 ANQGSEA, per germline. The CDR3 here is CSAGAGQQETQYF. CDR3 DNA: TGCAGCGCGGGGGCGGGACAGCAAGAGACCCAGTACTTC. Full variable domain (outside the CDR3, taken from reference TRBV29-1 and TRBJ2-5): SAVISQKPSRDICQRGTSLTIQCQVDSQVTMMFWYRQQPGQSLTLIATANQGSEATYESGFVIDKFPISRPNLTFSTLTVSNMSPEDSSIYLCSAGAGQQETQYFGPGTRLLVL.

This chain connects TRBV5-1 to TRBJ1-2; no reliable D call. The CDR3 contains 12 residues. V was trimmed by 6 bases and J by 3 bases, leaving 9 bases between them. Germline values: CDR1 SGHRS, CDR2 YFSETQ. The CDR3 DNA follows: TGCGCCAGCAAGAAGGGAGACTATGGCTACACCTTC. Its protein product is CASKKGDYGYTF.

This clonotype was seen ten or more times. This chain uses TRBV12-3 or TRBV12-4 with TRBJ1-2; D might be TRBD1 (5 bases). With 3 bases removed from V and 0 bases from J, the gap between germline ends came to 8 bases. The CDR3 spans 14 residues. This CDR3 is CASSLGGANYGYTF. The CDR3 DNA is TGTGCCAGCAGTTTGGGGGGAGCTAACTATGGCTACACCTTC.

In this sample, this clonotype turned up many times. V gene TRBV2 combines with J gene TRBJ1-1; no definite D call. Trimming removed 5 bases at V and 10 bases at J, with 14 bases between. The CDR3 is 12 residues long. Germline values: CDR1 SNHLY, CDR2 FYNNEI. This CDR3 reads CASSTDPAGAFF. DNA of the CDR3: TGTGCCAGCAGTACGGATCCGGCCGGAGCTTTCTTT. The full variable domain, completed using reference TRBV2 and TRBJ1-1, is EPEVTQTPSHQVTQMGQEVILRCVPISNHLYFYWYRQILGQKVEFLVSFYNNEISEKSEIFDDQFSVERPDGSNFTLKIRSTKLEDSAMYFCASSTDPAGAFFGQGTRLTVV.

Only a few counts were recorded for this clonotype. An end of the junction does not agree with germline; a read error may underlie this. In DNA, the CDR3 is TGCAGCGTTGATTGGGCAGGGGGCCCCCCTTACTTC. Amino acid sequence: CSVDWAGGPPYF. This chain connects TRBV29-1 to TRBJ1-2, with 8 bases identical to TRBD1. Germline assignment: CDR1 SQVTM and CDR2 ANQGSEA. The CDR3 has 12 amino acids.

Of note for this clonotype: The conserved phenylalanine or tryptophan is not found at the CDR3 terminus, so this likely reflects a read error. The V gene is TRBV12-3 or TRBV12-4, the J gene TRBJ1-1; the D is unclear. There are 12 residues in the CDR3. V lost 7 bases and J 4 bases, leaving 10 bases between the germline ends. CDR3 DNA: TGTGCCAGCAAATTGAGGGTCACTGAAGCTTTCCTT. It is translated as CASKLRVTEAFL.

The rearrangement links TRBV2 to TRBJ1-2, with TRBD1 identical over 9 bases. Trimming removed 9 bases from V and 7 bases from J; junction bases left unmatched: 9. There are 13 residues in the CDR3. CDR1 is SNHLY and CDR2 is FYNNEI in the germline V gene. The CDR3 loop is CARRDREISGYTF. Written as DNA, the CDR3 is TGTGCCAGAAGGGACAGGGAGATTTCTGGCTACACCTTC.

The chain carries TRBV6-2 or TRBV6-3 and TRBJ2-7; TRBD1 matches 9 bases. This CDR3 spans 15 amino acids. Germline V gene lookup returns CDR1 MNHEY and CDR2 SVGEGT. V lost 5 bases and J lost 6; bases outside the gene matches: 11. CDR3 sequence (DNA): TGTGCCAGCAGTCTCGGGGGGACAGGGTCGCGCGAGCAGTACTTC. Translating it yields CASSLGGTGSREQYF.

The genes are TRBV28 and TRBJ1-2; D is undetermined. The CDR3 is made up of 13 amino acids. Trimming pared 2 bases from V and 1 base from J, leaving 5 bases between. Per the germline V gene, CDR1 is MDHEN and CDR2 is SYDVKM. As DNA, the CDR3 is TGTGCCAGCAGTTTAATCAGTAACTATGGCTACACCTTC. It encodes CASSLISNYGYTF.

This clonotype was counted ten times or more. J is TRBJ1-1 and V is TRBV7-2, with D possibly matching TRBD1 (5 bases). The CDR3 spans 15 residues. Germline V lookup: CDR1 SGHTA, CDR2 FQGNSA. Trimming shortened V by 5 bases and J by 2 bases, and 15 bases separated the two germline ends. CDR3 loop: CASSATGLSNTEAFF. Here the CDR3 DNA reads TGTGCCAGCAGCGCAACGGGACTCTCCAACACTGAAGCTTTCTTT.

This clonotype was picked up many times. This chain connects TRBV3-1 to TRBJ2-7; 13 positions agree with TRBD2. The CDR3 runs 17 residues. Germline-derived CDR1 and CDR2 are LGHDT and YNNKEL (reference sequence). The V segment lost 3 bases and the J segment 5 bases; nucleotides outside the gene matches: 10. CDR3 in amino acids: CASSHSTSGRAIHEQYF. For the CDR3, the DNA is TGTGCCAGCAGCCACTCCACTAGCGGGAGGGCCATCCACGAGCAGTACTTC.

The chain is built from TRBV6-2 or TRBV6-3 and TRBJ2-5; D may match TRBD1 or TRBD2 (5 bases each). V was cut by 5 bases and J by 3 bases, with 10 bases left in between. Germline V gene data show CDR1 as MNHEY and CDR2 as SVGEGT. The CDR3 runs to 13 residues. CDR3: CASSQGPEETQYF. In DNA, the CDR3 is TGTGCCAGCAGTCAGGGACCGGAAGAGACCCAGTACTTC.

In this sample, this clonotype turned up many times. V is TRBV7-8 and J is TRBJ2-7; a possible D gene is TRBD2 (5 bases). Germline V CDR1 and CDR2: SGHVS, FQNEAQ. The CDR3 is made up of 16 amino acids. V dropped 1 base and J dropped 0 bases, with 13 bases sitting between them. The CDR3 loop reads CASSLGGGLSSYEQYF. In DNA form, the CDR3 reads TGTGCCAGCAGCTTAGGTGGCGGGCTCAGCTCCTACGAGCAGTACTTC.